The 14 T cell receptor beta chains given below trace back to one sample, sequenced in a study of tumor-infiltrating lymphocytes in primary liver carcinoma. Scientists recovered RNA and DNA together from approximately 20-30 mg of unsorted bulk tissue. With 500 ng total RNA as template and a constant-region primer, TCR beta cDNA was made. Libraries covering TCR beta were generated through three nested multiplex PCR rounds (using a slightly modified ARM-PCR). The first two PCR rounds, approximately 10 cycles each, used TRBV1-TRBV30 forward primers and a C-beta reverse primer. TCRdb itself ran the multiplex PCR reads through MiXCR, one entry per CDR3 protein. The sample has tens of thousands of distinct CDR3 sequences, roughly 75% seen once. The source material was tumor-adjacent normal liver tissue. Source of these receptors: a woman aged 25 to 39 with primary liver carcinoma and hepatitis B virus infection.

The chain has TRBV11-2 and TRBJ2-1, with 9 nucleotides matching TRBD2. The germline V gene has CDR1 SGHAT and CDR2 FQNNGV. CDR3 length equals 16 residues. Germline trimming cut 9 bases from V and 5 bases from J; bases unmatched to any gene: 14. The CDR3 loop is CASNWGGLAGNNEQFF. CDR3 nucleotides: TGTGCCAGTAACTGGGGGGGGCTAGCGGGGAACAATGAGCAGTTCTTC.

Regarding this clonotype: Likely a read error: the CDR3 ends without its conserved phenylalanine or tryptophan. The chain uses TRBV2 and TRBJ2-5; possibly TRBD1 for D (6 bases). The germline V and J ends were trimmed by 8 bases and 7 bases, with 8 bases remaining between them. CDR1 is SNHLY, CDR2 FYNNEI, per germline. The CDR3 has 10 amino acids. CDR3 nucleotide sequence: TGTGCCAGCGAAGGGGGGACCCAGTACTTA. Amino acid sequence: CASEGGTQYL.

About this clonotype: One end of the junction does not line up with germline, which may come from a read error. The chain links TRBV7-8 to TRBJ2-3, with D possibly being TRBD2 (5 bases). Germline CDR1 and CDR2: SGHVS and FQNEAQ. The CDR3 has 13 amino acids. DNA for the CDR3: TGTGCCAGTAGCACACTAGTATCAGACACGCAGTATTTT. This translates into CASSTLVSDTQYF.

Note on this clonotype: A junction end diverges from the germline sequence, so it may reflect a read error. The rearrangement links TRBV4-1 to TRBJ2-2; TRBD1 or TRBD2 may be the D gene (7 bases each). This CDR3 has 17 amino acids. Germline CDR1 is MGHRA and CDR2 is YSYEKL. The CDR3 is CASSPRGRAGDTGEQVF. The DNA of the CDR3 is TGCGCCAGCAGCCCCAGGGGGAGGGCCGGCGACACCGGGGAGCAGGTTTTT.

This clonotype was found a few times. The chain recombines TRBV2 with TRBJ1-4; D call uncertain. V was pared by 8 bases and J by 1 base, with 14 bases between. Germline assignment: CDR1 SNHLY and CDR2 FYNNEI. This CDR3 is built from 15 residues. CDR3 region: CASGKPGKTNEKLFF. CDR3 sequence (DNA): TGTGCCAGCGGGAAACCAGGAAAAACTAATGAAAAACTGTTTTTT.

Worth noting for this clonotype: An end of the junction differs from the germline gene, which may be a read error. The chain links TRBV4-2 to TRBJ2-5; TRBD2 matches 8 bases. This CDR3 comprises 17 residues. CDR1 LGHNA and CDR2 YNFKEQ come from the germline V gene. For the CDR3, the DNA is TGTGCCAGTAGCCGAAACGCGGGAGGAGTGGGGGCTGAGACCCAGTACTTC. This translates into CASSRNAGGVGAETQYF.

On this clonotype: At one boundary the junction diverges from the germline segment, which might be a read error. The CDR3 loop is CASSPGGSAQRMNTEAFF. In DNA, the CDR3 is TGTGCTAGCAGTCCAGGGGGTTCCGCGCAGCGCATGAACACTGAAGCTTTCTTT. The chain links TRBV6-2 or TRBV6-3 to TRBJ1-1; 7 nucleotides match TRBD1. The CDR3 has 18 amino acids. Germline V gives CDR1 MNHEY, CDR2 SVGEGT.

This clonotype occurred a few times. A clone one base away is much larger, so this may be a read error. The J gene is TRBJ2-2, the V gene TRBV25-1; TRBD2 matches at 8 bases. CDR1 MGHDK and CDR2 SYGVNS come from the germline V gene. The CDR3 extends over 15 amino acids. The CDR3 sequence is CASSESGRDTWELFF. CDR3 nucleotides: TGTGCCAGCAGTGAATCCGGGAGGGACACCTGGGAGCTGTTTTTT. The full variable domain, in which reference TRBV25-1 and TRBJ2-2 provide the parts outside the CDR3, is EADIYQTPRYLVIGTGKKITLECSQTMGHDKMYWYQQDPGMELHLIHYSYGVNSTEKGDLSSESTVSRIRTEHFPLTLESARPSHTSQYLCASSESGRDTWELFFGEGSRLTVL.

As regards this clonotype: A read error is possible here, since a much larger clone lies one base away. V usage is TRBV6-5 and J usage is TRBJ2-7; D not certain. This CDR3 spans 14 amino acids. Germline V gene lookup returns CDR1 MNHEY and CDR2 SVGAGI. The DNA for the CDR3 is TGTACCAGCAGTCTCTTTCCCCCCCCCTACGAGCAGTACTTC. Protein: CTSSLFPPPYEQYF.

As regards this clonotype: A junction end diverges from the germline sequence, so it may reflect a read error. The chain uses TRBV29-1 and TRBJ1-2; D remains unclear. The CDR3 spans 12 residues. Looked up from germline, CDR1 is SQVTM and CDR2 is ANQGSEA. The CDR3, as DNA: TGTGGCATTTCGGGCAGGCCATATGGCTACACCTTC. Protein: CGISGRPYGYTF.

The chain couples TRBV27 to TRBJ2-3; perhaps TRBD2 as D (6 bases). The V end lost 6 bases, the J end lost 5 bases, and 12 bases lay between the germline ends. The CDR3 is 13 residues long. From germline, CDR1 is MNHEY and CDR2 SMNVEV (reference sequence). The CDR3 spells CASRNMGGDTQYF. The DNA of the CDR3 is TGTGCCAGCAGAAATATGGGGGGAGATACGCAGTATTTT.

About this clonotype itself: Because it lacks the conserved phenylalanine or tryptophan at the end, this CDR3 is likely a read error. V and J are TRBV4-3 and TRBJ2-7; possible D gene TRBD1, 5 bases. The CDR3 has 15 amino acids. Germline loops: CDR1 LGHNA, CDR2 YSLEER. The CDR3 nucleotides are TGCGCCGGCAGCCGAGATTTTCCAGGGTCCTACGAGCAGTACCTC. It translates to CAGSRDFPGSYEQYL.

Points on this clonotype: A much bigger clone sits one base away, suggesting this may be a read error. J is TRBJ2-3 and V is TRBV7-9, with 8 bases aligning to TRBD2. The CDR3 runs to 18 residues. Germline V gene data show CDR1 as SEHNR and CDR2 as FQNEAQ (reference sequence). The junction had 13 bases not matched to a gene; V was cut back by 5 bases and J by 0 bases. Here the CDR3 reads CASSPPTVSGTSTDTQYF. CDR3 sequence (DNA): TGTGCCAGCAGCCCACCCACCGTTAGCGGGACTAGCACAGATACGCAGTATTTT.

A word on this clonotype: No conserved phenylalanine or tryptophan is present at the end of the CDR3, so a read error is the likely explanation. The chain employs TRBV11-1 and TRBJ1-1; TRBD1 might be the D (5 bases). Germline assignment: CDR1 SGHAT and CDR2 FQDESV (reference sequence). CDR3 length: 13 amino acids. The ends were cut back, 2 bases at V and 7 bases at J, with 11 bases in the middle. In DNA form, the CDR3 reads TGTGCCAGCAGCTTAACGCAGGACATTGAAGCTTTCCTT. Amino acids: CASSLTQDIEAFL.